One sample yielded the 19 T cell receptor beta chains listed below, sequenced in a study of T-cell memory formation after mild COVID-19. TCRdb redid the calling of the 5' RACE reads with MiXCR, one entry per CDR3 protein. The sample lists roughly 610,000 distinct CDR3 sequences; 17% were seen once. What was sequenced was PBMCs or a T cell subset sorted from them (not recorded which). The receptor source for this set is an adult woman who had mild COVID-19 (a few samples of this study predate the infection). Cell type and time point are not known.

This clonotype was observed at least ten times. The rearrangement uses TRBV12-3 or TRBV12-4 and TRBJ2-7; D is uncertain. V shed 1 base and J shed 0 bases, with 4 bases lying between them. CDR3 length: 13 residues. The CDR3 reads CASSLGPSYEQYF. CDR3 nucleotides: TGTGCCAGCAGTTTAGGGCCCTCCTACGAGCAGTACTTC.

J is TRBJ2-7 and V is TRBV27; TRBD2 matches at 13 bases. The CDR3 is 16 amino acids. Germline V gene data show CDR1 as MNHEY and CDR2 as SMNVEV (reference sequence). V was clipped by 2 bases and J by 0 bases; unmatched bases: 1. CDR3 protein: CASSLRTSGGSYEQYF. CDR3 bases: TGTGCCAGCAGTTTACGGACTAGCGGGGGCTCCTACGAGCAGTACTTC.

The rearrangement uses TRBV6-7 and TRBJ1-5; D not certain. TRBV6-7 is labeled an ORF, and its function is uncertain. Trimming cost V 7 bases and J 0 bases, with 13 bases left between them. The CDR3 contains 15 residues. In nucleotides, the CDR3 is TGTGCCAGCATTTGTGACAAGGCTAGCAATCAGCCCCAGCATTTT. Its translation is CASICDKASNQPQHF.

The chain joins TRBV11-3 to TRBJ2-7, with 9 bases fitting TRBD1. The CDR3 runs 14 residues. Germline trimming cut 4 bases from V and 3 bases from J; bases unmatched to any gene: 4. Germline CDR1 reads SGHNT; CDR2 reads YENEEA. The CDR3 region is CASSSKTGGYEQYF. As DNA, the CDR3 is TGTGCCAGCAGCTCAAAGACAGGGGGCTACGAGCAGTACTTC.

CDR3 nucleotide sequence: TGCGCCAGCAGAATGGCCCGCATGTTAGGGGGCGATGAGCAGTTCTTC. It is translated as CASRMARMLGGDEQFF. This chain connects TRBV5-1 to TRBJ2-1; 7 bases agree with TRBD1. Germline V gene lookup returns CDR1 SGHRS and CDR2 YFSETQ. The CDR3 is 16 amino acids. V was clipped by 5 bases and J by 8 bases; unmatched bases: 16.

DNA of the CDR3: TGCAGCGTTTCCAGGACAGATACGCAGTATTTT. Translation: CSVSRTDTQYF. The chain has TRBV29-1 and TRBJ2-3; D ambiguous. Trimming shortened V by 5 bases and J by 3 bases, and 6 bases separated the two germline ends. CDR1 is SQVTM and CDR2 is ANQGSEA in the germline V gene. This CDR3 contains 11 residues.

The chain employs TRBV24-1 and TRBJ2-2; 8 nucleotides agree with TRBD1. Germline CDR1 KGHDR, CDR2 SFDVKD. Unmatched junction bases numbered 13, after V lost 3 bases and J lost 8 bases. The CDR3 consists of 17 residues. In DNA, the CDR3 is TGTGCCACCAGTGATCCGCTAAGGTCAGGGGGCCAGGGGGAGCTGTTTTTT. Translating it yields CATSDPLRSGGQGELFF.

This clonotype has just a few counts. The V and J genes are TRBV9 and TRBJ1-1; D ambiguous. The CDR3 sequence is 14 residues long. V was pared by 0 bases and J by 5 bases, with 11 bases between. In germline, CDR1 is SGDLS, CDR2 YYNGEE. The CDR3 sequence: CASSVGDPGTEAFF. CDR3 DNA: TGTGCCAGCAGCGTAGGAGATCCGGGGACTGAAGCTTTCTTT.

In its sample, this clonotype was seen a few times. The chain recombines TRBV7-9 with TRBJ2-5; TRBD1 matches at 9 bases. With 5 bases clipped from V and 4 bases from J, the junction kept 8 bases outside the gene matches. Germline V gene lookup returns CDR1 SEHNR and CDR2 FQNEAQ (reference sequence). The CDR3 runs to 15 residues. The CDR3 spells CASSTGTGSGETQYF. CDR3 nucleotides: TGTGCCAGCAGCACCGGGACAGGGTCAGGAGAGACCCAGTACTTC.

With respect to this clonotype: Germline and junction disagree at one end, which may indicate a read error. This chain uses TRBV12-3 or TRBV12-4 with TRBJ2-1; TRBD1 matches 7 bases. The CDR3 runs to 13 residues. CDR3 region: CASSLGRGGDWRF. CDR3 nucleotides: TGTGCCAGCAGTTTAGGGAGAGGGGGCGATTGGCGCTTC.

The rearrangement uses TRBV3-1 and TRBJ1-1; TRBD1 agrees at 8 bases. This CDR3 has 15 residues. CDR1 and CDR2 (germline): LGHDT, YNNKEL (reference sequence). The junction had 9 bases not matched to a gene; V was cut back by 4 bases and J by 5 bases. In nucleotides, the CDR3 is TGTGCCAGCAGCCCTCAGGGGGCTGTTTTAACTGAAGCTTTCTTT. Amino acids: CASSPQGAVLTEAFF.

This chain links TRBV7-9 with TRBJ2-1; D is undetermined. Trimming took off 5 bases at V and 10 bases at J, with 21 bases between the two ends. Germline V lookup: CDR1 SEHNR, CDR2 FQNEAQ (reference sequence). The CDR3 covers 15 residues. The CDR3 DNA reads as TGTGCCAGCAGCCCCCCTCGGGTTGGGATCATCGAGCAGTTCTTC. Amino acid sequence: CASSPPRVGIIEQFF.

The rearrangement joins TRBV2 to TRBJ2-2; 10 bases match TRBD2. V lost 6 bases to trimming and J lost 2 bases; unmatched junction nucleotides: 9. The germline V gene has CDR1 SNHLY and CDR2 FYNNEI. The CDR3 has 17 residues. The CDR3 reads CASRRDLAGVNTGELFF. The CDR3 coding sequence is TGTGCCAGCAGACGGGATCTAGCGGGGGTTAACACCGGGGAGCTGTTTTTT.

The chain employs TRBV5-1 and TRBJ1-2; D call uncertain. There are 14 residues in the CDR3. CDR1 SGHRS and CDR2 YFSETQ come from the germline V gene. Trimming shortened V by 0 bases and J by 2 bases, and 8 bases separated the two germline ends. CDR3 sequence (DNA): TGCGCCAGCAGCTTGGATCCAGGAAACTATGGCTACACCTTC. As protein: CASSLDPGNYGYTF. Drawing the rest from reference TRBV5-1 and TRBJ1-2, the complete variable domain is KAGVTQTPRYLIKTRGQQVTLSCSPISGHRSVSWYQQTPGQGLQFLFEYFSETQRNKGNFPGRFSGRQFSNSRSEMNVSTLELGDSALYLCASSLDPGNYGYTFGSGTRLTVV.

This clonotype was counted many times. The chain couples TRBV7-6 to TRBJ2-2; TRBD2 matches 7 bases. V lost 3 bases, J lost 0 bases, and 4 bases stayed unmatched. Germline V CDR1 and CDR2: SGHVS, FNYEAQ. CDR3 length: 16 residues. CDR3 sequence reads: CASSFPGGANTGELFF. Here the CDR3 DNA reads TGTGCCAGCAGCTTTCCGGGAGGCGCGAACACCGGGGAGCTGTTTTTT.

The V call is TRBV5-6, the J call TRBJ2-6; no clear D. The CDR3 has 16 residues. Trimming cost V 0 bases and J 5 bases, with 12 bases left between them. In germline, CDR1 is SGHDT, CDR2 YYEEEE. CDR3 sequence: CASSLDGVTWANVLTF. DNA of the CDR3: TGTGCCAGCAGCTTGGATGGGGTCACCTGGGCCAACGTCCTGACTTTC.

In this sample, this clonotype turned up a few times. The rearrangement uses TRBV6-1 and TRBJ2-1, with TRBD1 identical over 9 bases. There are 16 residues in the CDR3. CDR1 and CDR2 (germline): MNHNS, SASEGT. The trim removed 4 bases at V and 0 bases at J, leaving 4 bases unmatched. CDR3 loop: CASSGYRGPSYNEQFF. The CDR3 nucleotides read TGTGCCAGCAGTGGTTACAGGGGGCCCTCCTACAATGAGCAGTTCTTC.

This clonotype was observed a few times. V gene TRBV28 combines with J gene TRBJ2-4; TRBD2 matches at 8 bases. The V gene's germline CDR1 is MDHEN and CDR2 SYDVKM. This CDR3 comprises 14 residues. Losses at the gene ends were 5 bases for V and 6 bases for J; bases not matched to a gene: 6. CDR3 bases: TGTGCCAGCAGTCCCCTTAGCGGGGTAAACATTCAGTACTTC. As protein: CASSPLSGVNIQYF.

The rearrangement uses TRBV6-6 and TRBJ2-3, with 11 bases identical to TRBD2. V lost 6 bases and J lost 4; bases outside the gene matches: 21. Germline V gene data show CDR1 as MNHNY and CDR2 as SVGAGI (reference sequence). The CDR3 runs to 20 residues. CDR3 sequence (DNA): TGTGCCAGCAGCACATACGGGGGACTAGCGGCATCTACCGTTCCAGATACGCAGTATTTT. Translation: CASSTYGGLAASTVPDTQYF.